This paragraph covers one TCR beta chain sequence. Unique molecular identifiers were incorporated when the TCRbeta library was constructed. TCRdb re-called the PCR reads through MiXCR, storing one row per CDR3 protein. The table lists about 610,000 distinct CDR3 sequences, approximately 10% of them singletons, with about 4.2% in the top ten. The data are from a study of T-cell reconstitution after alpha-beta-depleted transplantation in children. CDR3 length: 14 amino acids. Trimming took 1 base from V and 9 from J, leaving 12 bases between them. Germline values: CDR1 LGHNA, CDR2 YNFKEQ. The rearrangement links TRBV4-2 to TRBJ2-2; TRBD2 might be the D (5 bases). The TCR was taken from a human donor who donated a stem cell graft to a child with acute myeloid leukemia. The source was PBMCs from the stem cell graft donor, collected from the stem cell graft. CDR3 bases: TGTGCCAGCAGCCAAGTCGAGAGGGTCCGGGAGCTGTTTTTT. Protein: CASSQVERVRELFF.